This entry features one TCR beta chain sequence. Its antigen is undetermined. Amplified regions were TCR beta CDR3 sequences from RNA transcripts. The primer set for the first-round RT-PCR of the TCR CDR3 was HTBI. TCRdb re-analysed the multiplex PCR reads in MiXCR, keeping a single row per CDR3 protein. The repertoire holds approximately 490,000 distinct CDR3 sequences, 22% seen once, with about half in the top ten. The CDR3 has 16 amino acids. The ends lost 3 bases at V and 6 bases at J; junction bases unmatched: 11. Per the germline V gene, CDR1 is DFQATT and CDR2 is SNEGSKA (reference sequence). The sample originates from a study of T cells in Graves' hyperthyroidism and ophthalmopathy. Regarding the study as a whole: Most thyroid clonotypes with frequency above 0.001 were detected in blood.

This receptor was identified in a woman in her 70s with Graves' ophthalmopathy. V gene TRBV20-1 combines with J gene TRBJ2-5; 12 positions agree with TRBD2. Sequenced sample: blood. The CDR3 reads CSARSLTSGSSKTQYF. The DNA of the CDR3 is TGCAGTGCTAGGTCCCTGACTAGCGGGAGTTCTAAGACCCAGTACTTC.